The source of this T cell receptor beta chain is a study of naive and memory T cell subsets. Study outcomes and limitations: A clonotype means one alpha or beta sequence, not an alpha/beta pair. The power law exponent of TCR abundance differed between naive and memory cells. No ground truth validated the naive and memory repertoire findings.

An equimolar mix of two oligonucleotides served as the beta constant-region primer for TRBC1 and TRBC2. The cDNA 3' end received a ligated single-stranded oligonucleotide carrying the SP2 primer and a 12-nucleotide UMI. A single record per CDR3 protein comes from TCRdb applying MiXCR to the UMI-ligation and nested PCR reads. The table shows about 21,000 distinct CDR3 sequences, with about 11% occurring only once. Germline V gene lookup returns CDR1 GTSNPN and CDR2 SVGIG (reference sequence). The CDR3 covers 14 residues. Trimming at V came to 1 base and at J to 8 bases, leaving 10 bases not matched to a gene. As regards this clonotype: Its antigen remains unidentified.

The source is a human donor in good health. The rearrangement uses TRBV30 and TRBJ2-7, with 8 bases matching TRBD1. The sample taken for sequencing was central memory CD8+ T cells from blood. The CDR3 spells CAWSDGQGRTQQYF. The CDR3 DNA reads TGTGCCTGGAGTGACGGACAGGGCCGTACCCAGCAGTACTTC.